The rows below give T cell receptor beta chains drawn from one sample of a study of cytomegalovirus exposure and HLA in healthy donors. Sequencing used immunoSEQ multiplex PCR; TCRdb keeps in-frame clones, though not all of them. This sample has 60,000 to 85,000 clones, with 84% found just once. The sample was PBMCs. These receptors were collected from a man between 65 and 85 years old in good health and CMV-seropositive. CDR3s include the opening cysteine and the closing phenylalanine or tryptophan. The D gene is left open where the match is weak. Size is omitted from some rows. Given values are once, few, many or a class for expanded clones.

clone_size j_call d_call v_call cdr3_length cdr3_aa cdr3_nt
. TRBJ2-7 TRBD2 TRBV7-6 20 CASSPPRSRGLAGSSYEQYF TGTGCCAGCAGCCCCCCCAGATCACGGGGGCTAGCGGGGAGCTCCTACGAGCAGTACTTC
. TRBJ2-3 TRBD1 TRBV7-2 17 CASSPPKLAGGSDTQYF TGTGCCAGCAGCCCCCCGAAGTTGGCAGGGGGCTCAGATACGCAGTATTTT
. TRBJ1-4 . TRBV10-1 13 CASSPGDGEKLFF TGCGCCAGCAGTCCGGGGGACGGAGAAAAACTGTTTTTT
. TRBJ2-3 TRBD2 TRBV29-1 15 CSVGTSGSYTDTQYF TGCAGCGTGGGGACTAGCGGGTCGTACACAGATACGCAGTATTTT
once TRBJ2-7 TRBD1 TRBV29-1 14 CSVESGTGGTIQYF TGCAGCGTTGAATCGGGGACAGGGGGCACCATCCAGTACTTC
. TRBJ2-5 . TRBV28 14 CASSLPQVQETQYF TGTGCCAGCAGTTTACCCCAGGTGCAAGAGACCCAGTACTTC
. TRBJ2-1 . TRBV7-9 14 CASSTLESYNEQFF TGTGCCAGCAGCACACTAGAATCCTACAATGAGCAGTTCTTC
. TRBJ2-3 . TRBV6-5 14 CASSPNSRTDTQYF TGTGCCAGCAGCCCAAACAGTCGCACAGATACGCAGTATTTT
once TRBJ2-5 . TRBV7-3 14 CASSLQGGQETQYF TGTGCCAGCAGCTTACAGGGGGGACAAGAGACCCAGTACTTC
. TRBJ1-4 . TRBV10-3 13 CATMEASNEKLFF TGTGCCACCATGGAGGCCTCTAATGAAAAACTGTTTTTT
. TRBJ1-1 . TRBV11-2 14 CASSPDITNTEAFF TGTGCCAGCAGCCCCGACATTACGAACACTGAAGCTTTCTTT
. TRBJ1-1 . TRBV2 13 CATLGHENTEAFF TGTGCCACTCTGGGACACGAGAACACTGAAGCTTTCTTT
. TRBJ1-1 . TRBV2 14 CASSKDSLNTEAFF TGTGCCAGCAGTAAGGACAGTTTGAACACTGAAGCTTTCTTT
. TRBJ2-6 TRBD1 TRBV10-3 16 CAIGTGSLSGANVLTF TGTGCCATAGGGACAGGCTCACTCTCTGGGGCCAACGTCCTGACTTTC
. TRBJ1-5 TRBD1 TRBV19 14 CASRRTGANQPQHF TGTGCCAGTAGAAGGACAGGGGCAAATCAGCCCCAGCATTTT
. TRBJ1-5 . TRBV4-3 15 CASSQDTGSNQPQHF TGCGCCAGCAGCCAAGATACAGGGAGCAATCAGCCCCAGCATTTT
. TRBJ2-3 . TRBV2 13 CASQLRSTDTQYF TGTGCCAGCCAACTCCGAAGCACAGATACGCAGTATTTT
once TRBJ2-3 TRBD2 TRBV7-2 19 CASSLVGGGLAESTDTQYF TGTGCCAGCAGCTTAGTTGGCGGCGGACTAGCGGAGAGCACAGATACGCAGTATTTT
. TRBJ2-7 TRBD1 TRBV11-2 15 CASSPTGTGAHEQYF TGTGCCAGCAGCCCCACCGGGACAGGGGCCCACGAGCAGTACTTC
. TRBJ1-4 TRBD1 TRBV4-2 15 CASSQDRRTGEKLFF TGTGCCAGCAGCCAAGATAGGAGGACAGGTGAAAAACTGTTTTTT
once TRBJ1-1 . TRBV19 11 CASSSGVEAFF TGTGCCAGTAGTTCGGGGGTTGAAGCTTTCTTT
once TRBJ2-6 . TRBV7-2 16 CASSLLQGSGANVLTF TGTGCCAGCAGCTTACTACAGGGATCTGGGGCCAACGTCCTGACTTTC
. TRBJ2-7 TRBD2 TRBV7-2 16 CASSLISGASSYEQYF TGTGCCAGCAGCTTAATCAGCGGGGCCTCCTCCTACGAGCAGTACTTC
. TRBJ1-2 TRBD1 TRBV4-3 16 CASSQGVQGGIYGYTF TGCGCCAGCAGCCAAGGGGTGCAAGGGGGCATTTATGGCTACACCTTC
. TRBJ1-1 TRBD1 TRBV18 16 CASSPPIVGQTTEAFF TGTGCCAGCTCACCACCAATAGTGGGACAGACCACTGAAGCTTTCTTT
. TRBJ2-1 TRBD2 TRBV7-2 14 CASSLVGTSGGALF TGTGCCAGCAGCTTAGTCGGGACTAGCGGGGGGGCACTCTTC
. TRBJ1-1 TRBD1 TRBV10-3 13 CAISIQGSAEAFF TGTGCCATCAGTATACAGGGGTCGGCTGAAGCTTTCTTT
. TRBJ1-1 . TRBV5-6 14 CASSFEVGHTEAFF TGTGCCAGCAGCTTCGAAGTGGGGCACACTGAAGCTTTCTTT
. TRBJ1-2 TRBD1 TRBV29-1 13 CSAGTGSDYGYTF TGCAGCGCCGGGACAGGGTCAGACTATGGCTACACCTTC
. TRBJ2-1 TRBD2 TRBV5-1 13 CASRDYSYNEQFF TGCGCCAGCCGGGACTACTCCTACAATGAGCAGTTCTTC
few TRBJ1-4 . TRBV10-2 12 CASRARDEKLFF TGCGCCAGCAGGGCCAGGGATGAAAAACTGTTTTTT
once TRBJ2-1 TRBD2 TRBV6-4 13 CASSDSGGLGLFF TGTGCCAGCAGTGACTCAGGGGGACTAGGATTGTTCTTC
. TRBJ1-2 TRBD1 TRBV4-2 16 CASSQGTGGPNYGYTF TGTGCCAGCAGCCAAGGCACAGGGGGACCTAACTATGGCTACACCTTC
. TRBJ2-5 . TRBV12-5 14 CASGLGYVEETQYF TGTGCTAGTGGTTTGGGCTACGTTGAGGAGACCCAGTACTTC
. TRBJ2-5 . TRBV20-1 11 CSASPGETQYF TGCAGTGCTAGTCCGGGAGAGACCCAGTACTTC
. TRBJ2-3 . TRBV6-6 13 CASSRQTTDTQYF TGTGCCAGCAGCAGACAAACAACAGATACGCAGTATTTT
. TRBJ2-7 . TRBV6-6 15 CASSYGAGYSYEQYF TGTGCCAGCAGTTACGGGGCAGGGTACTCCTACGAGCAGTACTTC
. TRBJ1-5 . TRBV4-2 15 CASSQDRPGNQPQHF TGTGCCAGCAGCCAAGATCGCCCAGGCAATCAGCCCCAGCATTTT
. TRBJ2-7 . TRBV6-6 12 CASTGDTYEQYF TGTGCCAGCACCGGGGATACCTACGAGCAGTACTTC
. TRBJ2-7 TRBD2 TRBV7-8 13 CASSTGLVSEQYF TGTGCCAGCAGCACGGGACTAGTAAGCGAGCAGTACTTC
. TRBJ2-3 . TRBV18 16 CASSTTGVPSTDTQYF TGTGCCAGCTCAACCACCGGGGTACCTAGCACAGATACGCAGTATTTT
few TRBJ2-3 TRBD2 TRBV6-6 11 CASSKSGITYF TGTGCCAGCAGTAAAAGCGGGATTACGTATTTT
. TRBJ2-4 . TRBV5-3 16 CARTPGLVIAKNIQYF TGTGCCAGAACCCCCGGTCTGGTCATAGCCAAAAACATTCAGTACTTC
. TRBJ1-2 . TRBV14 12 CASSLGWNGYTF TGTGCCAGCAGCTTGGGCTGGAACGGCTACACCTTC
. TRBJ2-1 . TRBV7-2 14 CASSLALLVNEQFF TGTGCCAGCAGCTTAGCCCTACTAGTTAATGAGCAGTTCTTC
. TRBJ2-5 . TRBV18 12 CASSPRGETQYF TGTGCCAGCTCACCAAGGGGAGAGACCCAGTACTTC
. TRBJ1-5 TRBD1 TRBV19 14 CASSGQGGNQPQHF TGTGCCAGCAGTGGACAGGGGGGCAATCAGCCCCAGCATTTT
. TRBJ1-3 . TRBV18 13 CASSPGARNTIYF TGTGCCAGCTCACCAGGGGCCAGAAACACCATATATTTT
. TRBJ1-5 . TRBV6-6 16 CASSYVGGTFNQPQHF TGTGCCAGCAGTTACGTAGGAGGGACCTTCAATCAGCCCCAGCATTTT
few TRBJ2-7 . TRBV11-2 17 CASSFLAGGPTSYEQYF TGTGCCAGCAGCTTTTTAGCCGGGGGGCCGACCTCCTACGAGCAGTACTTC